Listed below are T cell receptor beta chains from one sample, sequenced in a study of blood T cell repertoires in COVID-19. Measured with immunoSEQ multiplex PCR; TCRdb has only the in-frame clones, and not every one. The sample has about 200,000 clones, around 85% seen once. Sequenced sample: peripheral blood. These receptors were taken from a human donor in a cohort sampled during active COVID-19. Each CDR3 is given with its conserved first and last residue. A D gene is named only where the DNA matches it firmly. The size of a clone is reported for some rows only, either as once, few or many, or as a class for expanded clones.

J gene: TRBJ1-2
D gene: TRBD1
V gene: TRBV9
clone size: .
CDR3 protein: CASRQGGSYGYTF
CDR3 DNA: TGTGCCAGTCGGCAGGGGGGCTCCTACGGCTACACCTTC

J gene: TRBJ1-2
D gene: .
V gene: TRBV28
clone size: medium-sized
CDR3 protein: CASSLDGTPPYGYTF
CDR3 DNA: TGTGCCAGCAGTTTAGACGGGACACCACCATATGGCTACACCTTC

J gene: TRBJ2-7
D gene: TRBD2
V gene: TRBV30
clone size: .
CDR3 protein: CAWNGLAGATYEQYF
CDR3 DNA: TGTGCCTGGAATGGACTAGCGGGAGCCACGTACGAGCAGTACTTC

J gene: TRBJ1-6
D gene: .
V gene: TRBV5-1
clone size: .
CDR3 protein: CASSLSAANNSPLHF
CDR3 DNA: TGCGCCAGCAGCTTGTCCGCGGCTAATAATTCACCCCTCCACTTT

J gene: TRBJ1-2
D gene: .
V gene: TRBV7-8
clone size: .
CDR3 protein: CASSSTRDGYTF
CDR3 DNA: TGTGCCAGCAGTTCTACCAGGGATGGCTACACCTTC

J gene: TRBJ2-7
D gene: TRBD2
V gene: TRBV19
clone size: .
CDR3 protein: CASSPGTSGSEQYF
CDR3 DNA: TGTGCCAGTAGCCCCGGGACTAGCGGTAGCGAGCAGTACTTC

J gene: TRBJ1-1
D gene: .
V gene: TRBV28
clone size: .
CDR3 protein: CASRLGRDSEAFF
CDR3 DNA: TGTGCCAGCAGGTTAGGCCGGGACTCTGAAGCTTTCTTT

J gene: TRBJ2-1
D gene: .
V gene: TRBV9
clone size: many
CDR3 protein: CASSLTSYPSRNEQFF
CDR3 DNA: TGTGCCAGCAGCCTTACGAGCTATCCTAGCAGGAATGAGCAGTTCTTC

J gene: TRBJ2-7
D gene: .
V gene: TRBV11-2
clone size: .
CDR3 protein: CASSWRGSYEQYF
CDR3 DNA: TGTGCCAGCAGCTGGAGAGGGTCCTACGAGCAGTACTTC

J gene: TRBJ2-1
D gene: TRBD1
V gene: TRBV7-9
clone size: few
CDR3 protein: CASAGDRVAGNEQFF
CDR3 DNA: TGTGCCAGCGCTGGGGACAGGGTTGCCGGCAATGAGCAGTTCTTC

J gene: TRBJ1-2
D gene: .
V gene: TRBV28
clone size: .
CDR3 protein: CASSLAGEGYTF
CDR3 DNA: TGTGCCAGCAGTTTGGCAGGGGAAGGCTACACCTTC